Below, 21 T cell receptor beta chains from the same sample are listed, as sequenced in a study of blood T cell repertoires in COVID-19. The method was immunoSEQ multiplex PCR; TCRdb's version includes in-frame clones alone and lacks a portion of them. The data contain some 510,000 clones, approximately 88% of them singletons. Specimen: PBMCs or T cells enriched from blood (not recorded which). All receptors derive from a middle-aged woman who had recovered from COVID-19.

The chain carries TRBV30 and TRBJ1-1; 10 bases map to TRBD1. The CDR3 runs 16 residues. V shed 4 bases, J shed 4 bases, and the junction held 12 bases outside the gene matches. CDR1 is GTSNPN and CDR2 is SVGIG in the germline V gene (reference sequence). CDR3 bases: TGTGCCTGGATTACCGGTTTTAGGACAGGGGGCACTGAAGCTTTCTTT. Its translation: CAWITGFRTGGTEAFF.

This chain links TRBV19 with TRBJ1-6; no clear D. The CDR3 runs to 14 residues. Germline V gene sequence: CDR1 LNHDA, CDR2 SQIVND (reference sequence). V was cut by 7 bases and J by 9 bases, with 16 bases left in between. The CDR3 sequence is CASNPGRVGSPLHF. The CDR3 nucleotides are TGTGCCAGTAACCCGGGAAGGGTCGGTTCACCCCTCCACTTT.

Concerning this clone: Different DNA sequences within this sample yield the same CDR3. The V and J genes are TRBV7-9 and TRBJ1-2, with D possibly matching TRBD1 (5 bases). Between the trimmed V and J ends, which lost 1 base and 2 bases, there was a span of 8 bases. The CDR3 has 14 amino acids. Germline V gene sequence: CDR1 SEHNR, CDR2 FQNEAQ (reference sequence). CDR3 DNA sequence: TGTGCCAGCAGCTTAGTCGCAGGGAACTATGGCTACACCTTC. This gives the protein CASSLVAGNYGYTF.

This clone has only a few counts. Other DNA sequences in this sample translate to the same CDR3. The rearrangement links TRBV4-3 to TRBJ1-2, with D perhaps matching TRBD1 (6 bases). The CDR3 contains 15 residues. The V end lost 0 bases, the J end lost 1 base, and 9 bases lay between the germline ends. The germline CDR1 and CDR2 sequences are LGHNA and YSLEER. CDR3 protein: CASSQDLGGNYGYTF. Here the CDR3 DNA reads TGCGCCAGCAGCCAAGATCTAGGGGGTAACTATGGCTACACCTTC.

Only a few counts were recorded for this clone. DNA of the CDR3: TGTGCCAGTAGTTTCGGACAGAGCTACGAGCAGTACTTC. Translated, it gives CASSFGQSYEQYF. This chain connects TRBV19 to TRBJ2-7; tentative D call: TRBD1 (6 bases). V lost 5 bases and J 3 bases, leaving 11 bases between the germline ends. This CDR3 comprises 13 residues. Germline loops: CDR1 LNHDA, CDR2 SQIVND (reference sequence).

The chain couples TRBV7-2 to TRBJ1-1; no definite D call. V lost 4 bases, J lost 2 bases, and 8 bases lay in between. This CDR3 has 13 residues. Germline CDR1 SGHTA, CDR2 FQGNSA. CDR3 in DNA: TGTGCCAGCAGCTCCCTTTTAAACACTGAAGCTTTCTTT. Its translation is CASSSLLNTEAFF.

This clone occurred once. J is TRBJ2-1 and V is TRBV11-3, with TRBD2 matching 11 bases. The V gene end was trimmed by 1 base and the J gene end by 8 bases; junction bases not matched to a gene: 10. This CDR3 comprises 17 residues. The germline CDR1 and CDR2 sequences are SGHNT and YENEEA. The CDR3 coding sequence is TGTGCCAGCAGCTTAGCCTCTACTAGCGGGAGTCAAGATGAGCAGTTCTTC. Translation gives CASSLASTSGSQDEQFF.

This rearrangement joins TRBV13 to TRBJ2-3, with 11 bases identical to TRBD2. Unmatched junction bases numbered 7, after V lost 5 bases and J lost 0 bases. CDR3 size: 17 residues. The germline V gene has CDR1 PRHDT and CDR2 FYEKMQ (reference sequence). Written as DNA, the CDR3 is TGTGCCAGCAGCGACGGGACTAGCGGATCTAGCACAGATACGCAGTATTTT. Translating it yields CASSDGTSGSSTDTQYF.

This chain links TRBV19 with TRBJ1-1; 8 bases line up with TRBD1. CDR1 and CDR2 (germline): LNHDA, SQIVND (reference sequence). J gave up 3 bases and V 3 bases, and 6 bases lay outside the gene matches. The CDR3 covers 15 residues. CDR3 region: CASSIGPGGHTEAFF. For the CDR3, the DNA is TGTGCCAGTAGTATTGGGCCAGGGGGCCACACTGAAGCTTTCTTT.

The CDR3 sequence is CASSLALTSYEQYF. The CDR3 region has the DNA TGTGCCAGCAGCTTAGCCCTGACTAGCTACGAGCAGTACTTC. V and J are TRBV11-2 and TRBJ2-7; a weak D match, TRBD2 (6 bases). This CDR3 comprises 14 residues. Germline assignment: CDR1 SGHAT and CDR2 FQNNGV. Trimming left V 1 base short and J 3 bases short, with 10 bases between.

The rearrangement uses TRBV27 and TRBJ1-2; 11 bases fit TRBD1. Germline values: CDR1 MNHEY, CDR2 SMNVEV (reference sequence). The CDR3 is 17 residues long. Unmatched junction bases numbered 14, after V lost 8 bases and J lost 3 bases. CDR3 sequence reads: CASGPWDRGSVDYGYTF. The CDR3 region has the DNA TGTGCCAGCGGGCCATGGGACAGGGGGTCGGTGGACTATGGCTACACCTTC.

CDR3 amino acids: CASSLTGTGGYDTQYF. The DNA of the CDR3 is TGTGCCAGCAGCCTGACTGGGACAGGGGGATACGATACGCAGTATTTT. The chain is built from TRBV7-9 and TRBJ2-3; 11 nucleotides align to TRBD1. The length of the CDR3 is 16 residues. Germline values: CDR1 SEHNR, CDR2 FQNEAQ (reference sequence). Germline trimming cut 5 bases from V and 6 bases from J; bases unmatched to any gene: 10. The entire variable domain, with the rest obtained from reference TRBV7-9 and TRBJ2-3, is as follows: DTGVSQNPRHKITKRGQNVTFRCDPISEHNRLYWYRQTLGQGPEFLTYFQNEAQLEKSRLLSDRFSAERPKGSFSTLEIQRTEQGDSAMYLCASSLTGTGGYDTQYFGPGTRLTVL.

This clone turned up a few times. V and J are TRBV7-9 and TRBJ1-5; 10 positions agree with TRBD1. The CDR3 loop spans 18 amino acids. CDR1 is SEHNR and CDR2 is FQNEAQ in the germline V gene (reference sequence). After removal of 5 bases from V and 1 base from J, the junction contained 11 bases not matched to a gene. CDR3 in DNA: TGTGCCAGCAGCCATCCCGGACAGGGGGTGTCGAGCAATCAGCCCCAGCATTTT. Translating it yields CASSHPGQGVSSNQPQHF.

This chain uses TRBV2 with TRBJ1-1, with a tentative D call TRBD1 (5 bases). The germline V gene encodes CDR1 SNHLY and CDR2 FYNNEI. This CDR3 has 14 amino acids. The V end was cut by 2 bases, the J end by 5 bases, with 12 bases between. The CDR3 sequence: CASSERSGGTEAFF. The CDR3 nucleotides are TGTGCCAGCAGTGAACGATCGGGGGGGACTGAAGCTTTCTTT.

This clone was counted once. For the CDR3, the DNA is TGTGCCATCAGTGAGTCTCCTGGCGGGAACACTGAAGCTTTCTTT. This gives the protein CAISESPGGNTEAFF. The gene calls are TRBV10-3 and TRBJ1-1; no firm D call. This CDR3 is 15 amino acids long. The V and J ends lost 0 bases and 1 base respectively, with 9 bases between them. Germline V lookup: CDR1 ENHRY, CDR2 SYGVKD.

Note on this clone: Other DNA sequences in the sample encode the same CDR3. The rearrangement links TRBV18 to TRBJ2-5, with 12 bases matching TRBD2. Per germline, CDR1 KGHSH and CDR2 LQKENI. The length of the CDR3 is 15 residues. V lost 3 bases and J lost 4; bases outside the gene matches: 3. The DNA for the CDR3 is TGTGCCAGCTCACCTTCGGGACTAGCGGGAGAGACCCAGTACTTC. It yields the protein CASSPSGLAGETQYF. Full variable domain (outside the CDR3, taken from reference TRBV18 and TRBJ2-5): NAGVMQNPRHLVRRRGQEARLRCSPMKGHSHVYWYRQLPEEGLKFMVYLQKENIIDESGMPKERFSAEFPKEGPSILRIQQVVRGDSAAYFCASSPSGLAGETQYFGPGTRLLVL.

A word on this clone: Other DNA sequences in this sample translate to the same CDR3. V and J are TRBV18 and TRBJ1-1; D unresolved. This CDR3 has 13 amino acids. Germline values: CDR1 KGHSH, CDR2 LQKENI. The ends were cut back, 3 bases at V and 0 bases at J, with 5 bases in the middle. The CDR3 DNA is TGTGCCAGCTCACCTTCAATGAACACTGAAGCTTTCTTT. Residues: CASSPSMNTEAFF.

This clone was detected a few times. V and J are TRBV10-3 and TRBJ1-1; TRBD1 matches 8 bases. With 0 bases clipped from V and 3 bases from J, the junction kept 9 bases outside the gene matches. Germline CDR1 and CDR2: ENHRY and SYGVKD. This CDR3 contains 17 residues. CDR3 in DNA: TGTGCCATCAGTGAGTCCGTAGGACAGGGATTGCACACTGAAGCTTTCTTT. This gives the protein CAISESVGQGLHTEAFF.

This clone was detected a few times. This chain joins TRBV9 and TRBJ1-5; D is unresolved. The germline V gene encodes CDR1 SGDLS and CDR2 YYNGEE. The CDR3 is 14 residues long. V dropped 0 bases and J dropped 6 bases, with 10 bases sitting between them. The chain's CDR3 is CASSVDAGFQPQHF. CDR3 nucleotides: TGTGCCAGCAGCGTAGACGCAGGATTTCAGCCCCAGCATTTT. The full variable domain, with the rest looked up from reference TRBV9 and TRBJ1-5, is DSGVTQTPKHLITATGQRVTLRCSPRSGDLSVYWYQQSLDQGLQFLIQYYNGEERAKGNILERFSAQQFPDLHSELNLSSLELGDSALYFCASSVDAGFQPQHFGDGTRLSIL.

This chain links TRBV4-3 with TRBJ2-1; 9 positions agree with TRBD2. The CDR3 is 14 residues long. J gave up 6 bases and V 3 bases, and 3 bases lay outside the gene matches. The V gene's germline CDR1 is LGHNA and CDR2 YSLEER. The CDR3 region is CASSQLAGRNEQFF. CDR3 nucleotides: TGCGCCAGCAGCCAGCTAGCGGGACGCAATGAGCAGTTCTTC.

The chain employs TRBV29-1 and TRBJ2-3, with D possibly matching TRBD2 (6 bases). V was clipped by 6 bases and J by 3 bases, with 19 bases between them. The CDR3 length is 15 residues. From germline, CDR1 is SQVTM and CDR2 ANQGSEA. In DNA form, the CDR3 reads TGCAGCGTACAAAGAGGGACTGCTTATACAGATACGCAGTATTTT. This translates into CSVQRGTAYTDTQYF.